Listed below are T cell receptor beta chains from one sample, sequenced in a study of T cell repertoires in cytomegalovirus infection. For these receptors, no antigen is known. Using its own MiXCR run on the reads, TCRdb lists one record per CDR3 protein. The sample shows approximately 600,000 distinct CDR3 sequences, about 39% of them seen only once. Sequencing used cultured PBMCs, obtained from culture after CMV antigen stimulation. These receptors were collected from a human donor in good health (CMV status not recorded). Some clones in this sample may be carry-over from other donors' samples. Each CDR3 is given with its conserved first and last residue. A D gene is named only where the DNA matches it firmly. Size tells how often a clone was seen (once, few, many) or the class of an expanded clone, and some rows leave it out.

clone_size	d_call	j_call	v_call	cdr3_aa	cdr3_nt
-	-	TRBJ2-1	TRBV7-2	CASTFMGPGNEQFF	TGTGCCAGCACCTTCATGGGGCCGGGGAATGAGCAGTTCTTC
-	-	TRBJ1-4	TRBV28	CASSSGGENEKLFF	TGTGCCAGCAGTTCCGGGGGCGAAAATGAAAAACTGTTTTTT
once	-	TRBJ2-5	TRBV20-1	CSAPGGGGQETQYF	TGCAGTGCGCCCGGTGGGGGAGGTCAAGAGACCCAGTACTTC
-	-	TRBJ2-5	TRBV6-1	CASSRTAETQYF	TGTGCCAGCAGCAGGACGGCCGAGACCCAGTACTTC
few	TRBD2	TRBJ2-7	TRBV7-8	CASRKREVTYEQYF	TGTGCCAGCAGGAAGCGGGAGGTAACCTACGAGCAGTACTTC
-	-	TRBJ1-1	TRBV18	CASSPTTYRKGTEAFF	TGTGCCAGCTCACCAACCACATACAGGAAGGGCACTGAAGCTTTCTTT
few	TRBD2	TRBJ2-1	TRBV7-2	CASSPRASGTVLEQFF	TGTGCCAGCAGCCCGAGAGCTAGCGGGACTGTCCTTGAGCAGTTCTTC
-	TRBD2	TRBJ2-2	TRBV7-2	CASSFELSGTNTGELFF	TGTGCCAGCAGCTTTGAGCTCAGCGGGACGAACACCGGGGAGCTGTTTTTT
-	-	TRBJ1-5	TRBV20-1	CSAAAGAPYSNQPQHF	TGCAGTGCTGCTGCAGGGGCCCCTTATAGCAATCAGCCCCAGCATTTT
-	-	TRBJ1-5	TRBV27	CASRYQPQHF	TGTGCCAGCCGATATCAGCCCCAGCATTTT
few	-	TRBJ1-5	TRBV28	CASTSPRRYSNQPQHF	TGTGCCAGCACCTCGCCCCGGCGCTATAGCAATCAGCCCCAGCATTTT
-	TRBD2	TRBJ2-3	TRBV6-5	CASSYLPGGDQVDTQYF	TGTGCCAGCAGTTACCTACCGGGGGGGGACCAAGTAGATACGCAGTATTTT
few	TRBD1	TRBJ2-1	TRBV7-2	CASSPQTGAAYNEQFF	TGTGCCAGCAGCCCCCAGACAGGGGCCGCCTACAATGAGCAGTTCTTC
few	TRBD2	TRBJ2-1	TRBV3-1	CASSQVGGIQDEQFF	TGTGCCAGCAGCCAAGTCGGGGGGATCCAGGATGAGCAGTTCTTC
-	TRBD2	TRBJ2-5	TRBV28	CATGLAGVYQETQYF	TGTGCCACGGGACTAGCGGGGGTCTACCAAGAGACCCAGTACTTC
few	-	TRBJ2-3	TRBV7-2	CASSLLPNSGGGTDTQYF	TGTGCCAGCAGCTTACTCCCAAATAGTGGCGGGGGCACAGATACGCAGTATTTT
-	-	TRBJ2-1	TRBV7-2	CASSRTREPYNEQFF	TGTGCCAGCAGCAGAACACGGGAACCTTACAATGAGCAGTTCTTC
few	-	TRBJ2-7	TRBV10-3	CAIKRTSTGSYEQYF	TGTGCCATCAAGCGGACCTCGACAGGATCGTACGAGCAGTACTTC
-	-	TRBJ1-4	TRBV12-3/TRBV12-4	CASGRGNNEKLFF	TGTGCCAGTGGCAGGGGCAATAATGAAAAACTGTTTTTT
many	TRBD1	TRBJ1-1	TRBV7-2	CASTSGGALNTEAFF	TGTGCCAGCACCTCAGGGGGGGCCTTGAACACTGAAGCTTTCTTT
once	-	TRBJ2-3	TRBV28	CASSPPFLEGMGDTQYF	TGTGCCAGCAGTCCTCCCTTCCTGGAGGGAATGGGAGATACGCAGTATTTT
-	TRBD1	TRBJ1-6	TRBV2	CASSTPGQGSLPISPLHF	TGTGCCAGCAGTACCCCGGGACAGGGGAGCCTGCCAATTTCACCCCTCCACTTT
-	TRBD2	TRBJ2-5	TRBV19	CASSQAPGLAGSSQETQYF	TGTGCCAGTAGCCAGGCTCCGGGACTAGCGGGGTCAAGCCAAGAGACCCAGTACTTC
many	TRBD1	TRBJ2-1	TRBV7-2	CASRAPGQGSWEQFF	TGTGCCAGCAGAGCTCCGGGACAGGGATCATGGGAGCAGTTCTTC
-	TRBD2	TRBJ2-1	TRBV20-1	CSARILAGDGEQFF	TGCAGTGCTAGGATCTTAGCGGGAGATGGTGAGCAGTTCTTC
-	-	TRBJ1-1	TRBV7-9	CASSPQDREAFF	TGTGCCAGCAGCCCCCAAGACAGGGAAGCTTTCTTT
once	-	TRBJ1-2	TRBV27	CASTPSRASANYGYTF	TGTGCCAGCACGCCATCTCGGGCCTCAGCTAACTATGGCTACACCTTC
-	TRBD1	TRBJ2-7	TRBV7-2	CASSQDRFYEQYF	TGTGCCAGCAGCCAGGACAGGTTCTACGAGCAGTACTTC
-	-	TRBJ2-5	TRBV27	CASSFPGRGKETQYF	TGTGCCAGCAGTTTCCCCGGGCGCGGGAAAGAGACCCAGTACTTC
few	-	TRBJ1-1	TRBV9	CASSPPSGYTEAFF	TGTGCCAGCAGCCCCCCGTCAGGGTACACTGAAGCTTTCTTT
few	TRBD1	TRBJ1-2	TRBV5-3	CASSLVRQGAGGYTF	TGTGCCAGCAGCTTGGTACGGCAGGGGGCGGGTGGCTACACCTTC
-	TRBD2	TRBJ2-1	TRBV6-1	CASSSAGEDEQFF	TGTGCCAGCAGTTCAGCGGGAGAGGATGAGCAGTTCTTC
-	TRBD1	TRBJ2-5	TRBV7-8	CASSIGGQGETQYF	TGTGCCAGCAGCATAGGGGGCCAGGGGGAGACCCAGTACTTC
-	-	TRBJ2-3	TRBV7-2	CASSLERAYTQYF	TGTGCCAGCAGCTTAGAGCGGGCCTATACGCAGTATTTT
-	TRBD1	TRBJ1-5	TRBV7-2	CASSPGTGGGQPQHF	TGTGCCAGCAGCCCTGGGACAGGGGGAGGACAGCCCCAGCATTTT
-	TRBD1	TRBJ1-2	TRBV7-6	CASSLEGQGGYGYTF	TGTGCCAGCAGCTTAGAGGGACAGGGTGGATACGGCTACACCTTC
few	TRBD2	TRBJ2-1	TRBV10-3	CAISSPAGKDNEQFF	TGTGCCATCAGTTCTCCAGCGGGAAAGGACAATGAGCAGTTCTTC
-	-	TRBJ2-6	TRBV19	CASSILSSGANVLTF	TGTGCCAGTAGTATTCTTTCTTCTGGGGCCAACGTCCTGACTTTC
few	-	TRBJ2-4	TRBV11-2	CASTPGPRYIQYF	TGTGCCAGCACCCCAGGCCCCCGGTACATTCAGTACTTC
few	-	TRBJ2-7	TRBV7-2	CASSPSWGSSYEQYF	TGTGCCAGCAGCCCAAGCTGGGGGTCTTCCTACGAGCAGTACTTC
-	TRBD1	TRBJ2-7	TRBV28	CASSATGTGNYEQYF	TGTGCCAGCAGTGCCACCGGGACAGGGAACTACGAGCAGTACTTC
-	TRBD1	TRBJ2-1	TRBV6-2/TRBV6-3	CASVSLTRGRYNEQFF	TGTGCCAGCGTGTCCCTGACGAGGGGGCGTTACAATGAGCAGTTCTTC
-	-	TRBJ2-2	TRBV7-9	CASSLRESPGELFF	TGTGCCAGCAGCCTCCGCGAGTCACCCGGGGAGCTGTTTTTT
-	-	TRBJ2-3	TRBV7-6	CASSPWDIHTQYF	TGTGCCAGCAGCCCCTGGGACATCCATACGCAGTATTTT
-	TRBD1	TRBJ2-7	TRBV18	CASSQSFLAGGYEQYF	TGTGCCAGCTCACAGTCCTTCTTGGCAGGGGGCTACGAGCAGTACTTC
-	TRBD2	TRBJ2-5	TRBV7-2	CASSTSGTGETQYF	TGTGCCAGCAGCACCAGCGGGACCGGCGAGACCCAGTACTTC
few	-	TRBJ2-6	TRBV7-6	CASSDTGSGANVLTF	TGTGCCAGCAGCGACACAGGGAGCGGGGCCAACGTCCTGACTTTC
few	-	TRBJ2-3	TRBV5-4	CASSFYLDHTLGSSDTQYF	TGTGCCAGCAGCTTTTATTTGGACCACACCCTGGGCTCATCAGATACGCAGTATTTT
-	-	TRBJ2-7	TRBV20-1	CSARKSVRSSGWENEQYF	TGCAGTGCTAGAAAATCAGTAAGGTCGTCAGGGTGGGAGAACGAGCAGTACTTC
-	-	TRBJ2-3	TRBV27	CASSSPSVVTQYF	TGTGCCAGCAGTTCCCCATCGGTTGTTACGCAGTATTTT
-	-	TRBJ2-7	TRBV20-1	CSASSGAGYEQYF	TGCAGTGCCTCCTCAGGGGCCGGCTACGAGCAGTACTTC
once	-	TRBJ1-6	TRBV19	CASSMVESPLHF	TGTGCCAGTAGTATGGTAGAATCACCCCTCCACTTT
-	TRBD1	TRBJ1-4	TRBV2	CASSNPSGTGLREKLFF	TGTGCCAGCAGCAATCCTTCAGGGACAGGGCTGCGTGAAAAACTGTTTTTT
-	-	TRBJ2-5	TRBV7-2	CASSPPGLRETQYF	TGTGCCAGCAGCCCGCCGGGCTTAAGGGAGACCCAGTACTTC
-	TRBD2	TRBJ2-7	TRBV5-1	CASSLGNGGRAYEQYF	TGCGCCAGCAGCTTGGGAAACGGAGGGAGGGCCTACGAGCAGTACTTC